The 21 T cell receptor beta chains presented below share a single source sample, sequenced in a study of CD8+CD57+ T cells in acquired aplastic anemia. CDR3 and TCR beta VDJ profiling relied on genomic DNA as the template. MiXCR, applied by TCRdb to the reads, yields one record per CDR3 protein. The table has roughly 58,000 distinct CDR3 sequences, about 54% seen once. Sequencing was carried out using sorted CD4+, CD8+, or CD8+CD57+ T cells (not recorded which) from PBMCs. Receptor source: a human donor in good health, serving as a control.

This clonotype was counted a few times. This chain connects TRBV4-1 to TRBJ2-1, with TRBD2 identical over 16 bases. This CDR3 comprises 17 residues. CDR1 and CDR2 (germline): MGHRA, YSYEKL. With V trimmed by 1 base and J by 9 bases, 6 bases remained unmatched. CDR3 coding DNA: TGCGCCAGCAGCCAAGGACCGGGACTAGCGGGAGGGGTTGAGCAGTTCTTC. Protein: CASSQGPGLAGGVEQFF.

This clonotype was counted at least ten times. This sequence joins TRBV11-3 and TRBJ2-5, with D unresolved. The germline V and J ends were trimmed by 1 base and 5 bases, with 17 bases remaining between them. CDR3 size: 16 residues. Germline V lookup: CDR1 SGHNT, CDR2 YENEEA. The CDR3 nucleotides are TGTGCCAGCAGCTTAGTGACATTCCAACCACGGGAGACCCAGTACTTC. The encoded protein is CASSLVTFQPRETQYF.

The chain employs TRBV7-8 and TRBJ2-1, with 10 nucleotides matching TRBD2. Germline V gene lookup returns CDR1 SGHVS and CDR2 FQNEAQ. J was trimmed by 9 bases and V by 5 bases; bases with no gene match: 7. The CDR3 runs 14 residues. Here the CDR3 reads CASSTGLAGAEQFF. The CDR3 nucleotides read TGTGCCAGCAGCACCGGGCTAGCGGGAGCTGAGCAGTTCTTC.

This chain connects TRBV2 to TRBJ2-5; D is perhaps TRBD1 (6 bases). The DNA end lines up better with TRBJ2-7; the J call may be wrong. Germline V gives CDR1 SNHLY, CDR2 FYNNEI. This CDR3 has 12 amino acids. CDR3: CASGTPSYEQYV. For the CDR3, the DNA is TGTGCCAGCGGGACACCCTCCTACGAGCAGTACGTC.

This chain uses TRBV19 with TRBJ1-2, with 8 bases fitting TRBD1. The CDR3 totals 12 residues. Germline V lookup: CDR1 LNHDA, CDR2 SQIVND (reference sequence). The V gene end was trimmed by 7 bases and the J gene end by 10 bases; junction bases not matched to a gene: 8. CDR3 DNA: TGTGCCAGTACCTTGGACAGGGACCTCTACACCTTC. Protein sequence: CASTLDRDLYTF. The variable domain in full, with the rest retrieved from reference TRBV19 and TRBJ1-2, is DGGITQSPKYLFRKEGQNVTLSCEQNLNHDAMYWYRQDPGQGLRLIYYSQIVNDFQKGDIAEGYSVSREKKESFPLTVTSAQKNPTAFYLCASTLDRDLYTFGSGTRLTVV.

The rearrangement links TRBV19 to TRBJ2-7, with TRBD2 matching over 7 bases. The V gene's germline CDR1 is LNHDA and CDR2 SQIVND (reference sequence). J gave up 5 bases and V 3 bases, and 22 bases lay outside the gene matches. The CDR3 totals 19 residues. The CDR3 DNA sequence: TGTGCCAGTAGTATTGGGGGGGGTTATGCTCAACCCGAAGCCCACGAGCAGTACTTC. Protein product: CASSIGGGYAQPEAHEQYF.

This clonotype appeared once. The chain combines TRBV29-1 with TRBJ2-7, with D unresolved. The CDR3 runs to 14 residues. Per the germline V gene, CDR1 is SQVTM and CDR2 is ANQGSEA. V dropped 6 bases and J dropped 2 bases, with 17 bases sitting between them. The CDR3 nucleotides read TGCAGCGTAAAACTGACGTCGACCACCTACGAGCAGTACTTC. Translated: CSVKLTSTTYEQYF.

The chain combines TRBV7-8 with TRBJ1-6; 8 nucleotides line up with TRBD1. This CDR3 has 13 amino acids. CDR1 is SGHVS, CDR2 FQNEAQ, per germline. This chain's CDR3 is CASSTGADSPLHF. As DNA, the CDR3 is TGTGCTAGCTCGACAGGGGCGGATTCACCCCTCCACTTT.

This chain uses TRBV7-9 with TRBJ1-6, with D possibly TRBD1 on 6 matching bases. Per the germline V gene, CDR1 is SEHNR and CDR2 is FQNEAQ (reference sequence). This CDR3 is 13 amino acids long. V dropped 5 bases and J dropped 12 bases, with 14 bases sitting between them. CDR3 residues: CASSQGILEPLHF. CDR3 in DNA: TGTGCCAGCAGCCAGGGGATTCTGGAACCCCTCCACTTT. The full variable domain, completed using reference TRBV7-9 and TRBJ1-6, is DTGVSQNPRHKITKRGQNVTFRCDPISEHNRLYWYRQTLGQGPEFLTYFQNEAQLEKSRLLSDRFSAERPKGSFSTLEIQRTEQGDSAMYLCASSQGILEPLHFGNGTRLTVT.

As for this clonotype: Just one base apart from a much larger clone, this may be a read error. The rearrangement joins TRBV3-1 to TRBJ1-3, with D hard to call. This CDR3 contains 15 residues. Germline-derived CDR1 and CDR2 are LGHDT and YNNKEL (reference sequence). For the CDR3, the DNA is TGTGCCAGCAGCCAACGCCGCAACTCTGGAAACACCACATATTTT. It specifies CASSQRRNSGNTTYF.

This chain joins TRBV7-9 and TRBJ2-5, with TRBD2 matching 9 bases. V shed 4 bases and J 1 base; nucleotides not matched to a gene: 10. The CDR3 sequence is 17 residues long. Germline V gene lookup returns CDR1 SEHNR and CDR2 FQNEAQ (reference sequence). The CDR3 region is CASSSIQGSGGQETQYF. In nucleotides, the CDR3 is TGTGCCAGCAGCTCGATTCAGGGTAGCGGGGGCCAAGAGACCCAGTACTTC.

The table lists this clonotype with a count of one. The rearrangement joins TRBV5-1 to TRBJ2-3; D tentatively reads TRBD1 or TRBD2 (6 bases each). V lost 6 bases and J lost 3, with 14 bases in between. The CDR3 has 14 residues. Germline CDR1 reads SGHRS; CDR2 reads YFSETQ. The CDR3 nucleotides read TGCGCCAGCAATGGGGGGCAGGCAACAGATACGCAGTATTTT. Amino acids: CASNGGQATDTQYF.

The chain employs TRBV20-1 and TRBJ2-7; tentative D call: TRBD2 (5 bases). This CDR3 comprises 12 residues. V gave up 7 bases and J gave up 5 bases, with 15 bases separating them. Germline values: CDR1 DFQATT, CDR2 SNEGSKA (reference sequence). The CDR3, as DNA: TGCAGTGTGGATAGCGCTAGTAACGAGCAGTACTTC. It is translated as CSVDSASNEQYF.

Of note for this clonotype: A much larger clone is a single base away; this may be a read error. The rearrangement uses TRBV18 and TRBJ2-5; D gene ambiguous. CDR3 length equals 13 residues. The ends were cut back, 5 bases at V and 0 bases at J, with 7 bases in the middle. Germline V gene sequence: CDR1 KGHSH, CDR2 LQKENI. The CDR3 coding sequence is TGTGCCAGCTCAATGGGAAACCAAGAGACCCAGTACTTC. Translating gives CASSMGNQETQYF.

This clonotype has more than one count but fewer than ten. The chain carries TRBV11-2 and TRBJ2-5; TRBD1 is a possible D gene (6 bases). Looked up from germline, CDR1 is SGHAT and CDR2 is FQNNGV. The CDR3 has 14 residues. The V and J ends lost 2 bases and 1 base respectively, with 8 bases between them. CDR3: CASSLLRGQETQYF. CDR3 nucleotides: TGTGCCAGCAGCTTACTCAGGGGCCAAGAGACCCAGTACTTC.

This clonotype was detected many times. V usage is TRBV6-1 and J usage is TRBJ2-2; D is possibly TRBD2 (6 bases). The CDR3 is made up of 16 amino acids. Looked up from germline, CDR1 is MNHNS and CDR2 is SASEGT. Trimming took 6 bases from V and 0 from J, leaving 14 bases between them. The CDR3 coding sequence is TGTGCCAGCAGGGAGGGGTTAGGCGCGAACACCGGGGAGCTGTTTTTT. Its translation: CASREGLGANTGELFF.

The chain joins TRBV7-3 to TRBJ1-1; the D is unclear. Germline V CDR1 and CDR2: SGHTA, FQGTGA. The CDR3 has 13 amino acids. Trimming cost V 2 bases and J 5 bases, with 9 bases left between them. This CDR3 is CASSLAGETEAFF. CDR3 DNA sequence: TGTGCCAGCAGCTTAGCTGGGGAGACTGAAGCTTTCTTT.

The chain recombines TRBV19 with TRBJ1-5; no definite D call. The CDR3 has 12 amino acids. V lost 5 bases and J lost 7, with 9 bases in between. Looked up from germline, CDR1 is LNHDA and CDR2 is SQIVND (reference sequence). CDR3 sequence (DNA): TGTGCCAGTAGTCTACTAAGCCAGCCCCAGCATTTT. Encoded protein: CASSLLSQPQHF.

This clonotype was recorded many times. The V gene is TRBV7-2, the J gene TRBJ2-2, with D possibly matching TRBD2 (6 bases). The CDR3 sequence is 16 residues long. Germline lookup yields CDR1 SGHTA and CDR2 FQGNSA. The V end was cut by 3 bases, the J end by 0 bases, with 11 bases between. The CDR3 DNA is TGTGCCAGCAGCTTCGCAGCGGGTCCGAACACCGGGGAGCTGTTTTTT. Its protein product is CASSFAAGPNTGELFF.

There are many counts of this clonotype. The V call is TRBV19, the J call TRBJ1-2; the D is unclear. V was trimmed by 5 bases and J by 1 base, leaving 14 bases between them. The CDR3 totals 15 residues. Germline loops: CDR1 LNHDA, CDR2 SQIVND (reference sequence). CDR3 bases: TGTGCCAGTAGTGGATCCGGACGATTTAACTATGGCTACACCTTC. As protein: CASSGSGRFNYGYTF.

V gene TRBV19 combines with J gene TRBJ2-7; D may be TRBD1 or TRBD2 (5 bases each). V was pared by 4 bases and J by 2 bases, with 12 bases between. The CDR3 runs 14 residues. Germline CDR1 reads LNHDA; CDR2 reads SQIVND (reference sequence). This chain's CDR3 is CASSRGVGAYEQYF. DNA for the CDR3: TGTGCCAGTAGTAGGGGAGTGGGGGCCTACGAGCAGTACTTC. Drawing the rest from reference TRBV19 and TRBJ2-7, the complete variable domain is DGGITQSPKYLFRKEGQNVTLSCEQNLNHDAMYWYRQDPGQGLRLIYYSQIVNDFQKGDIAEGYSVSREKKESFPLTVTSAQKNPTAFYLCASSRGVGAYEQYFGPGTRLTVT.